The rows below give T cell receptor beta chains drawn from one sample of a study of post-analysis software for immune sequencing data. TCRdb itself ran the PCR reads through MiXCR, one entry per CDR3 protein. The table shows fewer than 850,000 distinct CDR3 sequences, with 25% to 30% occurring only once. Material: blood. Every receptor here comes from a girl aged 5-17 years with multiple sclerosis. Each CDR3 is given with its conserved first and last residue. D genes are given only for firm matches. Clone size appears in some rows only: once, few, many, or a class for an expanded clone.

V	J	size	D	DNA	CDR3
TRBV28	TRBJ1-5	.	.	TGTGCCAGCGCAGTGACAAGACTTAATCAGCCCCAGCATTTT	CASAVTRLNQPQHF
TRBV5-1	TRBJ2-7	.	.	TGCGCCAGCAGCTCCCTAGATTGGGGCTACGAGCAGTACTTC	CASSSLDWGYEQYF
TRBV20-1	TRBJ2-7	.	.	TGCAGTGCTACAGCGGACTACGAGCAGTACTTC	CSATADYEQYF
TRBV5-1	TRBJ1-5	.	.	TGCGCCAGCAGCTTGGAAGGGTCACCCCAGCCCCAGCATTTT	CASSLEGSPQPQHF
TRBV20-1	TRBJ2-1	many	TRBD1	TGCAGTGCCTTAACAGGGGACAATGAGCAGTTCTTC	CSALTGDNEQFF
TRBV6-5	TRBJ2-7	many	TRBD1	TGTGCCAGCCGACTGGGACAGGGGACCTACGAGCAGTACTTC	CASRLGQGTYEQYF
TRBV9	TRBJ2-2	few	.	TGTGCCAGCAGCGTAGACTTGCCGTTGACCAGGGAGCTGTTTTTT	CASSVDLPLTRELFF
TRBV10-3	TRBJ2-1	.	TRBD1	TGTGCCATCAGTGCCCGGGACAGGGCTGACAATGAGCAGTGCTTC	CAISARDRADNEQCF
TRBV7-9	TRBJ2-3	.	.	TGTGCCAGCAGCTTGGACCTGGATACGCAGTATTTT	CASSLDLDTQYF
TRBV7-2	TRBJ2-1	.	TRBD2	TGTGCCAGCAGCCCCACTAGCGGGAGCGTGGGTGAGCAGTTCTTC	CASSPTSGSVGEQFF
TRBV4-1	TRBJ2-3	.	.	TGCGCCAGCAGCCAAGCTAGCAGCCCGGGGTATACGCAGTATTTT	CASSQASSPGYTQYF
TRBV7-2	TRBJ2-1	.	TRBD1	TGTGCCAGCAGCCAACAGGGGGCCTACAATGAGCAGTTCTTC	CASSQQGAYNEQFF
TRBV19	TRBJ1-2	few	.	TGTGCCAGTAGTCTGAGCTCTTGGCAGCGGTATGGCTACACCTTC	CASSLSSWQRYGYTF